Listed here are 6 T cell receptor beta chains from one sample, sequenced in a study of OX40 agonist ivuxolimab in advanced cancers. Here immunoSEQ multiplex PCR was the method, and the copy in TCRdb shows in-frame clones only, minus some. The data show approximately 90,000 clones, 85% to 90% seen once. Specimen: CD4+ or CD8+ T cells sorted from blood, collected in a trial of the OX40 agonist ivuxolimab. These receptors were taken from an adult with an advanced solid tumor such as melanoma, head and neck, liver or kidney cancer.

V and J are TRBV7-9 and TRBJ1-5, with D hard to call. CDR3 length: 14 amino acids. Between the trimmed V and J ends, which lost 1 base and 4 bases, there was a span of 8 bases. Germline V lookup: CDR1 SEHNR, CDR2 FQNEAQ (reference sequence). CDR3 protein: CASSLESKNQPQHF. The CDR3 DNA follows: TGTGCCAGCAGCTTAGAAAGTAAGAATCAGCCCCAGCATTTT.

This chain connects TRBV9 to TRBJ2-3; D remains ambiguous. Trimming took 3 bases from V and 6 from J, leaving 14 bases between them. The CDR3 has 14 amino acids. Germline V CDR1 and CDR2: SGDLS, YYNGEE. This CDR3 is CASSGVGFQDTQYF. CDR3 DNA: TGTGCCAGCAGCGGTGTCGGTTTTCAGGATACGCAGTATTTT. The entire variable domain, with the rest obtained from reference TRBV9 and TRBJ2-3, is as follows: DSGVTQTPKHLITATGQRVTLRCSPRSGDLSVYWYQQSLDQGLQFLIQYYNGEERAKGNILERFSAQQFPDLHSELNLSSLELGDSALYFCASSGVGFQDTQYFGPGTRLTVL.

The chain couples TRBV7-9 to TRBJ2-2; D assignment may be TRBD1 or TRBD2 (6 bases each). Between the trimmed V and J ends, which lost 4 bases and 3 bases, there was a span of 9 bases. Looked up from germline, CDR1 is SEHNR and CDR2 is FQNEAQ (reference sequence). The CDR3 length is 14 residues. Here the CDR3 DNA reads TGTGCCAGCAGCTGGGGGGCAGACACCGGGGAGCTGTTTTTT. Translation: CASSWGADTGELFF. The entire variable domain, with the rest obtained from reference TRBV7-9 and TRBJ2-2, is as follows: DTGVSQNPRHKITKRGQNVTFRCDPISEHNRLYWYRQTLGQGPEFLTYFQNEAQLEKSRLLSDRFSAERPKGSFSTLEIQRTEQGDSAMYLCASSWGADTGELFFGEGSRLTVL.

The V and J genes are TRBV7-9 and TRBJ2-4, with D unclear. Per the germline V gene, CDR1 is SEHNR and CDR2 is FQNEAQ (reference sequence). Trimming shortened V by 1 base and J by 13 bases, and 14 bases separated the two germline ends. The CDR3 sequence is 13 residues long. CDR3 in amino acids: CASSLVAWAAQYF. The CDR3 DNA reads TGTGCCAGCAGCTTAGTGGCCTGGGCCGCCCAGTACTTC.

J is TRBJ2-7 and V is TRBV18; no clear D. The CDR3 is made up of 13 amino acids. Per the germline V gene, CDR1 is KGHSH and CDR2 is LQKENI. V was pared by 3 bases and J by 7 bases, with 13 bases between. CDR3: CASSPASISEQYF. CDR3 nucleotides: TGTGCCAGCTCACCCGCGTCCATTTCGGAGCAGTACTTC. The complete variable domain, with remaining parts taken from reference TRBV18 and TRBJ2-7, reads NAGVMQNPRHLVRRRGQEARLRCSPMKGHSHVYWYRQLPEEGLKFMVYLQKENIIDESGMPKERFSAEFPKEGPSILRIQQVVRGDSAAYFCASSPASISEQYFGPGTRLTVT.

The rearrangement links TRBV27 to TRBJ2-6; D remains unclear. CDR3 size: 15 residues. V was pared by 5 bases and J by 0 bases, with 8 bases between. CDR1 is MNHEY, CDR2 SMNVEV, per germline (reference sequence). CDR3 residues: CASSRVDSGANVLTF. The DNA for the CDR3 is TGTGCCAGCAGTCGGGTGGACTCTGGGGCCAACGTCCTGACTTTC. Full variable domain (remainder filled in from reference TRBV27 and TRBJ2-6): EAQVTQNPRYLITVTGKKLTVTCSQNMNHEYMSWYRQDPGLGLRQIYYSMNVEVTDKGDVPEGYKVSRKEKRNFPLILESPSPNQTSLYFCASSRVDSGANVLTFGAGSRLTVL.